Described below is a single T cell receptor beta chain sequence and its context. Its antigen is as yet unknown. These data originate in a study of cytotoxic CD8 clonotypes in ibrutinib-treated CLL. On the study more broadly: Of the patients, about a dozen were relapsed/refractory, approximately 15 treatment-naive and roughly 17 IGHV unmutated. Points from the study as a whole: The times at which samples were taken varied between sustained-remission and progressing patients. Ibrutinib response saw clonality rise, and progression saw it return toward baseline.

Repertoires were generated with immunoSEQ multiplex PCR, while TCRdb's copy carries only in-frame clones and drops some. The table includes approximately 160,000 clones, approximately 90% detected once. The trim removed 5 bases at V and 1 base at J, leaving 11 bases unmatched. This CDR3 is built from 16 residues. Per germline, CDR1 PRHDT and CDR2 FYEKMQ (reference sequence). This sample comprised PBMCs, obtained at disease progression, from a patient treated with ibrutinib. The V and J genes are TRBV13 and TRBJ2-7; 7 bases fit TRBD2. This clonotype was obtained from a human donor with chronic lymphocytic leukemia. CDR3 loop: CASSTRERGTSYEQYF. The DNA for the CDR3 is TGTGCCAGCAGCACCAGGGAGCGGGGAACTTCCTACGAGCAGTACTTC.